This T cell receptor beta chain was captured in a study of vaccination and CD4 T cells after COVID-19. This clonotype has only a few counts. Its antigen is unknown. As to treatment: approximately nine-day PBMC culture with coronavirus spike peptide pools or control peptides (ViraFEST assay). Culture conditions combined 2 million to 2.5 million PBMCs per well with 9 to 10 IU/ml IL-2 and 9 to 10 ug/ml peptide pools. Findings and limits, study-wide: Convalescent patients had a median about 88% of post-vaccine SARS-CoV-2-reactive clones that were detected only after vaccination, not before it.

The V and J ends lost 2 bases and 9 bases, in that order; junction bases with no gene match: 1. The germline V gene has CDR1 DFQATT and CDR2 SNEGSKA (reference sequence). The length of the CDR3 is 11 residues. Oncomine TCR Beta short-read sequencing was applied to DNA from cultured CD4+ T cells. TCRdb re-derived calls from the PCR reads in MiXCR, one entry per CDR3 protein. The sample records some 10,000 distinct CDR3 sequences, about 75% being singletons. Sequenced material: CD4+ T cells from blood, cultured in vitro. The clonotype was recovered from a human donor who had recovered from COVID-19. This chain links TRBV20-1 with TRBJ1-5, with 7 positions matching TRBD1. The CDR3 bases are TGCAGTGCTAGACACAGGGGGCCCCAGCATTTT. Translation: CSARHRGPQHF.